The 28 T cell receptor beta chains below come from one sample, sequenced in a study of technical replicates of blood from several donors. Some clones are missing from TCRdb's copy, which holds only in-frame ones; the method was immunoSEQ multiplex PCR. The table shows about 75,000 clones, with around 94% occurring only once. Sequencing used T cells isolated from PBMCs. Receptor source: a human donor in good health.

Written as DNA, the CDR3 is TGTGCCAGCAGCTCCACAGGGGTTGGCTACACCTTC. Translating gives CASSSTGVGYTF. This chain links TRBV7-9 with TRBJ1-2; TRBD1 agrees at 7 bases. Germline V gene data show CDR1 as SEHNR and CDR2 as FQNEAQ (reference sequence). The junction had 3 bases not matched to a gene; V was cut back by 4 bases and J by 7 bases. The CDR3 extends over 12 amino acids.

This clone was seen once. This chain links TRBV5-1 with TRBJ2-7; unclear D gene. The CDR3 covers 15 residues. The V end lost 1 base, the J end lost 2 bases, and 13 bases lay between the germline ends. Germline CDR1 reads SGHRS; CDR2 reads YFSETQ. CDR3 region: CASSLMAVPAYEQYF. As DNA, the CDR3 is TGCGCCAGCAGCTTGATGGCAGTCCCAGCCTACGAGCAGTACTTC.

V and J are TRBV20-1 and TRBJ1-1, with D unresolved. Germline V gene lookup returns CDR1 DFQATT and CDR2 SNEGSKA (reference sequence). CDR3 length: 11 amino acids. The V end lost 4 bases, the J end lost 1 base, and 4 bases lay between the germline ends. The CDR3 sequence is CSATGNTEAFF. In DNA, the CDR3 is TGCAGTGCTACAGGGAACACTGAAGCTTTCTTT.

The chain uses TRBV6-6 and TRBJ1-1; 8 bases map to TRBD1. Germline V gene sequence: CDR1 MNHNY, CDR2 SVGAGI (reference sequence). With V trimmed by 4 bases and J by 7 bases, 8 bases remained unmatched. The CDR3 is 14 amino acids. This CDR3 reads CASSWQGAGVEAFF. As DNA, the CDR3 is TGTGCCAGCAGTTGGCAGGGGGCCGGGGTTGAAGCTTTCTTT.

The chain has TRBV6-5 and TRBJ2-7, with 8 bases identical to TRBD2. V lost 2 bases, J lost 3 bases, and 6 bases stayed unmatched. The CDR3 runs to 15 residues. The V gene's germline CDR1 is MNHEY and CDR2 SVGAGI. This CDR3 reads CASSYRREGIYEQYF. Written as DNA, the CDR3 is TGTGCCAGCAGTTACCGACGGGAGGGTATCTACGAGCAGTACTTC.

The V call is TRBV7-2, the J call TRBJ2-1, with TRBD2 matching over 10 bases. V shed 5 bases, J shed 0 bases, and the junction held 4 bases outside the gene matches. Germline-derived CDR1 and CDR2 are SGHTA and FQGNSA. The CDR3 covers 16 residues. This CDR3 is CASSTPSGGSYNEQFF. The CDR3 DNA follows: TGTGCCAGCAGCACGCCTAGCGGGGGCTCCTACAATGAGCAGTTCTTC.

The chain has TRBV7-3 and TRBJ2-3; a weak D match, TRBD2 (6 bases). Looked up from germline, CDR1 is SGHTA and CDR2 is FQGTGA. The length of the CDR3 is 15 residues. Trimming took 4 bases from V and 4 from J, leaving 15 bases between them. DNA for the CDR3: TGTGCCAGCAGCTCAAGAAACGCGGGATCAGATACGCAGTATTTT. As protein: CASSSRNAGSDTQYF. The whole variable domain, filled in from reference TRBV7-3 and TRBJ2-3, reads GAGVSQTPSNKVTEKGKYVELRCDPISGHTALYWYRQSLGQGPEFLIYFQGTGAADDSGLPNDRFFAVRPEGSVSTLKIQRTERGDSAVYLCASSSRNAGSDTQYFGPGTRLTVL.

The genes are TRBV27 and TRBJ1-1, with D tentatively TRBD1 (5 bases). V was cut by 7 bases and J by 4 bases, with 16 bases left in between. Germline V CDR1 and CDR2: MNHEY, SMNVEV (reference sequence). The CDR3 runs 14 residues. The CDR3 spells CASTDSGGFTEAFF. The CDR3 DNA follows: TGTGCCAGCACTGACAGTGGGGGGTTCACTGAAGCTTTCTTT.

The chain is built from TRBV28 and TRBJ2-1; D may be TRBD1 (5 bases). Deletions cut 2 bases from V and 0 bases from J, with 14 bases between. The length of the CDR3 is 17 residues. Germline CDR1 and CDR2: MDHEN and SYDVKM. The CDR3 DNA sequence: TGTGCCAGCAGTTTAGAGATGGCAGGGCGCTCCTACAATGAGCAGTTCTTC. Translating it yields CASSLEMAGRSYNEQFF.

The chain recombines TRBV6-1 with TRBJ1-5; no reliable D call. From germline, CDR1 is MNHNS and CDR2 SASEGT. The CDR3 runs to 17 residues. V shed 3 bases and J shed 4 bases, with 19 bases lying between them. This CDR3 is CASSEGDQTVRNQPQHF. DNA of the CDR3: TGTGCCAGCAGTGAGGGCGACCAGACGGTAAGGAATCAGCCCCAGCATTTT.

CDR3 nucleotide sequence: TGTGCCAGCAGCTTGGCGGGTCTAGCCGGGGAGCTGTTTTTT. Amino acid sequence: CASSLAGLAGELFF. The gene calls are TRBV9 and TRBJ2-2, with D perhaps TRBD2 (5 bases). The CDR3 is 14 residues long. V lost 4 bases to trimming and J lost 6 bases, with 13 bases between them. The V gene's germline CDR1 is SGDLS and CDR2 YYNGEE.

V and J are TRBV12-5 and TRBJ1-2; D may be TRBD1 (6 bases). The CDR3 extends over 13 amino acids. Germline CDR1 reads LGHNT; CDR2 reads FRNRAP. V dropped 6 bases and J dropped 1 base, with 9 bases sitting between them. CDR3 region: CASGRQVNYGYTF. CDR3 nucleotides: TGTGCTAGTGGCCGACAGGTTAACTATGGCTACACCTTC.

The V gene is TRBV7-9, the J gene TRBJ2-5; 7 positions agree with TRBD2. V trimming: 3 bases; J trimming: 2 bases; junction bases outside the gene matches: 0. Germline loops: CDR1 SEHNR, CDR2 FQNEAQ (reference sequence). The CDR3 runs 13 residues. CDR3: CASSFSGQETQYF. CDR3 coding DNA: TGTGCCAGCAGCTTTAGCGGGCAAGAGACCCAGTACTTC.

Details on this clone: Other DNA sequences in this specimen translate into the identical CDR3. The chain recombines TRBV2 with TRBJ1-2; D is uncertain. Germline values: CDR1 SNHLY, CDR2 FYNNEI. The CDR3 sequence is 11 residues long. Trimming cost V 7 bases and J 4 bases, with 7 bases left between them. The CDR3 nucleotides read TGTGCCAGCATGACTGGCTATGGCTACACCTTC. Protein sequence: CASMTGYGYTF.

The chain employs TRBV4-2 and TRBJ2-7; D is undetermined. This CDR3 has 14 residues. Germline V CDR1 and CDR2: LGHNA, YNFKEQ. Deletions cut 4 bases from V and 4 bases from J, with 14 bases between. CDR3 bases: TGTGCCAGCAGCCCCCCCTTAGATATATACGAGCAGTACTTC. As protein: CASSPPLDIYEQYF.

This chain's CDR3 is CASSSPEKGDPEAFF. In DNA form, the CDR3 reads TGTGCCAGCAGCTCCCCAGAGAAGGGGGACCCTGAAGCTTTCTTT. The gene calls are TRBV5-4 and TRBJ1-1; the D gene is possibly TRBD1 (6 bases). Germline values: CDR1 SGHNT, CDR2 YYREEE (reference sequence). The CDR3 consists of 15 residues. The ends were cut back, 3 bases at V and 6 bases at J, with 18 bases in the middle.

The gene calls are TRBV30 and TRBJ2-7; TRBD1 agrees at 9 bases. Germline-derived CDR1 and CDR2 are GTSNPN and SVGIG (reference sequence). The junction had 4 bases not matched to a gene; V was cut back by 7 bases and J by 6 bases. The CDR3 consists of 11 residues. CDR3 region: CASGQGSEQYF. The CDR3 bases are TGTGCCTCTGGACAGGGGTCCGAGCAGTACTTC.

CDR3 loop: CASSYVGGANTEAFF. CDR3 DNA sequence: TGTGCCAGCAGTTACGTTGGGGGCGCGAACACTGAAGCTTTCTTT. J is TRBJ1-1 and V is TRBV6-5; tentatively, D is TRBD1 (6 bases). The CDR3 is 15 residues long. Germline V gene data show CDR1 as MNHEY and CDR2 as SVGAGI. V gave up 2 bases and J gave up 1 base, with 11 bases separating them.

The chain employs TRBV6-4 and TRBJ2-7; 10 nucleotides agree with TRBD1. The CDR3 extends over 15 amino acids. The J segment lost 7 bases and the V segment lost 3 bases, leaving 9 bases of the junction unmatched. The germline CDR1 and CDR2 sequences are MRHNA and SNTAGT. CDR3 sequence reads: CASSDSGTGVWEQYF. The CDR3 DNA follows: TGTGCCAGCAGTGATTCCGGGACAGGGGTTTGGGAGCAGTACTTC.

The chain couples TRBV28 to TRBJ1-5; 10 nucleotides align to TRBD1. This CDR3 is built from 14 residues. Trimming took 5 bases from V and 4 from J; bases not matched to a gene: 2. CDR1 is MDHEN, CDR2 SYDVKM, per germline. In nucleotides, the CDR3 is TGTGCCAGCAGTAGGGACAGGGGTAATCAGCCCCAGCATTTT. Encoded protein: CASSRDRGNQPQHF.

CDR3 nucleotide sequence: TGTGCCAGCTCACCACTCTTGCGGGAGACGCCGGGTGAGCAGTTCTTC. Its protein product is CASSPLLRETPGEQFF. J is TRBJ2-1 and V is TRBV18, with 7 bases aligning to TRBD2. Germline V gives CDR1 KGHSH, CDR2 LQKENI. The V segment lost 1 base and the J segment 9 bases; nucleotides outside the gene matches: 12. The CDR3 is made up of 16 amino acids.

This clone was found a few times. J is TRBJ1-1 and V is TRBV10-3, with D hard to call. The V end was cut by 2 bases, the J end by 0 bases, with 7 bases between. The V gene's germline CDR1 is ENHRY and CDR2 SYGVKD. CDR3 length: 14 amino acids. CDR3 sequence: CAISEANMNTEAFF. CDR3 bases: TGTGCCATCAGTGAGGCTAATATGAACACTGAAGCTTTCTTT.

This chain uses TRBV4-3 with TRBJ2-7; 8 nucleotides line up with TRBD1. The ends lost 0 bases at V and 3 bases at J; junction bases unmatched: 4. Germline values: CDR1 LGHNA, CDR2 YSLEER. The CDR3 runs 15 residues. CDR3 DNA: TGCGCCAGCAGCCAAGACCAGGGGGCAAACTACGAGCAGTACTTC. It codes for CASSQDQGANYEQYF.

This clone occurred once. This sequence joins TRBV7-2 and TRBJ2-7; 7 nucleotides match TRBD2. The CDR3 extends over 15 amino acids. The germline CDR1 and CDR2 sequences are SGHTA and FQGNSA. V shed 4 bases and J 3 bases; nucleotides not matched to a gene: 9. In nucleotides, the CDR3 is TGTGCCAGCAGCTCGGACGTGGGGGGGTACTACGAGCAGTACTTC. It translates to CASSSDVGGYYEQYF.

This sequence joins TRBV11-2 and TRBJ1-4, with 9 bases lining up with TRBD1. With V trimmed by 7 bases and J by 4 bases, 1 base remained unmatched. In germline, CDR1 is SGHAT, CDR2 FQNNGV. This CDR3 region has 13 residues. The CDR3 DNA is TGTGCCAGCAAGGGACAGGGTAATGAAAAACTGTTTTTT. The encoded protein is CASKGQGNEKLFF.

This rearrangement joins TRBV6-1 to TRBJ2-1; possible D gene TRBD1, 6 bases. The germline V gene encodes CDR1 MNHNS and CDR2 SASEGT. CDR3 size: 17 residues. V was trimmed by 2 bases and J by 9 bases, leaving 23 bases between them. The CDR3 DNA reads TGTGCCAGCAGTGAACTAGTGGGGGCGTTCGGCCCCAGTGAGCAGTTCTTC. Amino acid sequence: CASSELVGAFGPSEQFF.

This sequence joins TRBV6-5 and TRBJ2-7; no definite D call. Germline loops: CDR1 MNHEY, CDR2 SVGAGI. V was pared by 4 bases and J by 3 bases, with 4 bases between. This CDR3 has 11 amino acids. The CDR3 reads CASSSLYEQYF. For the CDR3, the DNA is TGTGCCAGCAGTTCCCTCTACGAGCAGTACTTC.

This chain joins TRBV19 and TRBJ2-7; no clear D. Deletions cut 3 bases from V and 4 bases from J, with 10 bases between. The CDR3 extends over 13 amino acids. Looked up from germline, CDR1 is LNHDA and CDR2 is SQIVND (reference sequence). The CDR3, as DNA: TGTGCCAGTAGTATCGCGGTCTGGTACGAGCAGTACTTC. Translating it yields CASSIAVWYEQYF.